The entry that follows covers one T cell receptor (beta chain) sequence. These data are taken from a study of T cell changes during pregnancy in multiple sclerosis. The CDR3 has 12 amino acids. CDR1 and CDR2 (germline): MGHDK, SYGVNS. V lost 5 bases and J 7 bases, leaving 11 bases between the germline ends. Profiling relied on immunoSEQ multiplex PCR, and the TCRdb table lists in-frame clones only, not all of them. The table lists under 85,000 clones, 80% to 95% of them singletons. The TCR originated in a female donor with multiple sclerosis, enrolled in a pregnancy study. Specimen: CD4+ T cells from peripheral blood mononuclear cells, collected in the second trimester of pregnancy. The V gene is TRBV25-1, the J gene TRBJ2-5; TRBD1 might be the D (5 bases). In DNA form, the CDR3 reads TGTGCCAGCAGTAGGGGATTGGGGACCCAGTACTTC. This codes for CASSRGLGTQYF.